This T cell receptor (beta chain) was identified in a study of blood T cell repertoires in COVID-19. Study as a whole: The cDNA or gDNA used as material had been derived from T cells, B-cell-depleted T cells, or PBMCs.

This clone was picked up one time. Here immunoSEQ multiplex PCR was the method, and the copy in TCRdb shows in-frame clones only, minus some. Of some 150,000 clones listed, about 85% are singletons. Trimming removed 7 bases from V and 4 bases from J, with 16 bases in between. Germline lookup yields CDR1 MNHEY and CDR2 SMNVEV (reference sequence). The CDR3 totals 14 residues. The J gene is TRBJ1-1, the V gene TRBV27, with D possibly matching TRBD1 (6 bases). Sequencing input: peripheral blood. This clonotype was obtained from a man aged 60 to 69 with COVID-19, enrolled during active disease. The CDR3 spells CASNPTGSGTEAFF. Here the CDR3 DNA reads TGTGCCAGCAACCCGACAGGTTCCGGCACTGAAGCTTTCTTT.